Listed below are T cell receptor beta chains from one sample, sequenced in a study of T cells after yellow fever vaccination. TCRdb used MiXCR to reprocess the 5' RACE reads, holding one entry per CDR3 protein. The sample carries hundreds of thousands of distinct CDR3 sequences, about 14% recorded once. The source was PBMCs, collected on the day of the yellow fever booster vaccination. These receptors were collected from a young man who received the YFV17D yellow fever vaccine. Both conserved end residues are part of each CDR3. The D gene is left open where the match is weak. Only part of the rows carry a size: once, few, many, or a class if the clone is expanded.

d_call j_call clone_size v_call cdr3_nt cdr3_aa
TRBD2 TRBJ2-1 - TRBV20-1 TGCAGTGCTCCGGGACTAGCGGGTCACAATGAGCAGTTCTTC CSAPGLAGHNEQFF
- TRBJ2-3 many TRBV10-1 TGCGCCAGCCGCTCTAGCGCTGCAGATACGCAGTATTTT CASRSSAADTQYF
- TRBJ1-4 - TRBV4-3 TGCGCCAGCAGCCAATCACAGGGCCCTCCTAATGAAAAACTGTTTTTT CASSQSQGPPNEKLFF
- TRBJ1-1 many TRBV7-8 TGTGCCAGCAGCCAGCGTGAGGGGCTGGACACTGAAGCTTTCTTT CASSQREGLDTEAFF
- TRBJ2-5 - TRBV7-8 TGTGCCAGCAGCTTACCCTCGCAGGCTTCGGAGACCCAGTACTTC CASSLPSQASETQYF
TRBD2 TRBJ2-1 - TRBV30 TGTGCCTGGAAACCTTCGGGGAGGGGTGAGCAGTTCTTC CAWKPSGRGEQFF
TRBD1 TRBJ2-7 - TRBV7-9 TGTGCCAGCAGCCAAGACAGGGCTTGGGCGGACGAGCAGTACTTC CASSQDRAWADEQYF
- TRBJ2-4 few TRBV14 TGTGCCAGCTGCGACAGGTTATTAGCCAAAAACATTCAGTACTTC CASCDRLLAKNIQYF
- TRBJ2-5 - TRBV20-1 TGCAGTGGATGGGGTGGAGGACTGGCCCCGGAGACCCAGTACTTC CSGWGGGLAPETQYF
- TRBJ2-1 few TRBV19 TGTGCCAGTAGTACCTCCCGGGGAACCTCCTACAATGAGCAGTTCTTC CASSTSRGTSYNEQFF
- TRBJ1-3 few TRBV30 TGTGCCTGGAGCGGACAGTCTGGAAACACCATATATTTT CAWSGQSGNTIYF
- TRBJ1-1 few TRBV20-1 TGCAGTGCTAGAGATCCTAGGGGGTGGGGCCCTGAAGCTTTCTTT CSARDPRGWGPEAFF
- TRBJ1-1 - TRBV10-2 TGCGCCAGCAGTGATTTGGGGTCTGAAGCTTTCTTT CASSDLGSEAFF
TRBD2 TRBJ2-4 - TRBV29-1 TGCAGCGCCCGAGGCGGGGGGCATAACATTCTGTACTTC CSARGGGHNILYF
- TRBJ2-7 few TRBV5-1 TGCGCCAGCGGGAACACTGACGGGGTATACGAGCAGTACTTC CASGNTDGVYEQYF
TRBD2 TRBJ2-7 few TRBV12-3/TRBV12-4 TGTGCCAGCAGTCCTCAAGCGGGACTAGCCTACGAGCAGTACTTC CASSPQAGLAYEQYF
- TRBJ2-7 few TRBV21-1 TGTGCCAGCAGCTCCACGTCCCGGACAGGGGCCTCGCGGGCCTACGAGCAGTACTTC CASSSTSRTGASRAYEQYF
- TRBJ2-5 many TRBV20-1 TGCAGTGCTACCCCGGGACTTTTGTACCAAGAGACCCAGTACTTC CSATPGLLYQETQYF
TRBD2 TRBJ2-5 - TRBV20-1 TGCAGTGCTTATTTCCCTAGCGGTCAAGAGACCCAGTACTTC CSAYFPSGQETQYF
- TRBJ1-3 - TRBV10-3 TGTGCCATCAGTGAGGACGGGCCGATCTCTGGAAACACCATATATTTT CAISEDGPISGNTIYF
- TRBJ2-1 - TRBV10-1 TGCGCCAGCAAATCAGCCAATCCCGACAACAATGAGCAGTTCTTC CASKSANPDNNEQFF
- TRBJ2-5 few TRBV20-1 TGCAGTGCTAGGACACTTCCAACGGGGGCCGAAGAGACCCAGTACTTC CSARTLPTGAEETQYF
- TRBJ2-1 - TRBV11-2 TGTGCCAGCAGGAAAGAGGTTTTGCTCCATGAGCAGTTCTTC CASRKEVLLHEQFF
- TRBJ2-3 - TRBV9 TGTGCCAGCAGCGTAGAGGGACGCACAGATACGCAGTATTTT CASSVEGRTDTQYF
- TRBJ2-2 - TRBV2 TGTGCCAGCAGGCAAGAGGGGGCCGGGGAGCTGTTTTTT CASRQEGAGELFF
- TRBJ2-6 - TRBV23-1 TGCGCCAGCAGTCAATCTGAGAACAGCTCTGGGGCCAACGTCCTGACTTTC CASSQSENSSGANVLTF